The 12 T cell receptor beta chains below come from one sample, sequenced in a study of blood T cell repertoires in COVID-19. Only in-frame clones appear in the TCRdb table, and some are missing; sequencing was by immunoSEQ multiplex PCR. The sample lists under 300,000 clones; roughly nine tenths were seen once. Sequenced material: PBMCs or T cells enriched from blood (not recorded which). The receptors stem from a woman aged 55-69 years who had recovered from COVID-19.

Points on this clone: Other DNA sequences in this specimen translate into the identical CDR3. J is TRBJ1-1 and V is TRBV9, with 9 bases identical to TRBD1. The CDR3 is 15 residues long. V trimming: 2 bases; J trimming: 0 bases; junction bases outside the gene matches: 2. Germline assignment: CDR1 SGDLS and CDR2 YYNGEE. Here the CDR3 reads CASSVGTGLNTEAFF. DNA of the CDR3: TGTGCCAGCAGCGTGGGGACAGGGTTGAACACTGAAGCTTTCTTT.

This chain connects TRBV21-1 to TRBJ2-2; the DNA was not used to check the table's D call, TRBD1. TRBV21-1 is marked as a pseudogene. The CDR3 totals 13 residues. CDR3 loop: CPLGPPNTGELFF. CDR3 nucleotide sequence: TGCCCCTTGGGGCCCCCGAACACCGGGGAGCTGTTTTTT.

The chain carries TRBV11-3 and TRBJ1-6; 10 nucleotides agree with TRBD1. The CDR3 consists of 15 residues. Trimming at V came to 1 base and at J to 8 bases, leaving 2 bases not matched to a gene. Germline lookup yields CDR1 SGHNT and CDR2 YENEEA. Here the CDR3 DNA reads TGTGCCAGCAGCTTAGCCGGGACAGGGGATTCACCCCTCCACTTT. Its protein is CASSLAGTGDSPLHF.

The rearrangement uses TRBV5-1 and TRBJ2-7, with TRBD2 identical over 7 bases. Losses at the gene ends were 4 bases for V and 4 bases for J; bases not matched to a gene: 8. The germline gives CDR1 SGHRS, CDR2 YFSETQ. The CDR3 consists of 14 residues. CDR3 bases: TGCGCCAGCAGCACGAGCGGGGCCGATTACGAGCAGTACTTC. Translation gives CASSTSGADYEQYF.

A few counts support this clone. The chain links TRBV2 to TRBJ2-1; TRBD2 agrees at 8 bases. The germline V gene has CDR1 SNHLY and CDR2 FYNNEI. The CDR3 contains 13 residues. V lost 3 bases, J lost 9 bases, and 4 bases stayed unmatched. The CDR3 protein is CASSDERESEQFF. The CDR3 region has the DNA TGTGCCAGCAGTGATGAGCGGGAGAGTGAGCAGTTCTTC.

This rearrangement joins TRBV9 to TRBJ2-1; D is unclear. The CDR3 has 14 residues. Germline CDR1 SGDLS, CDR2 YYNGEE. Trimming took 0 bases from V and 15 from J, leaving 19 bases between them. As DNA, the CDR3 is TGTGCCAGCAGCGTAGCCCCGGAGCCTATTGTCTTGTTCTTC. This sequence encodes CASSVAPEPIVLFF.

V and J are TRBV12-3 or TRBV12-4 and TRBJ1-1; no reliable D call. The CDR3 has 13 amino acids. The V end was cut by 3 bases, the J end by 5 bases, with 10 bases between. DNA for the CDR3: TGTGCCAGCAGTTTCGCGGCGGTGACTGAAGCTTTCTTT. Its translation is CASSFAAVTEAFF.

The gene calls are TRBV10-3 and TRBJ1-2; D is unclear. V lost 0 bases to trimming and J lost 4 bases, with 12 bases between them. Germline V CDR1 and CDR2: ENHRY, SYGVKD. The CDR3 covers 15 residues. DNA for the CDR3: TGTGCCATCAGTGAGTCGCTAGACGGAACCTATGGCTACACCTTC. This codes for CAISESLDGTYGYTF.

The CDR3 nucleotides are TGTGCCAGCAGTCCTTGGGGGGGGGCCTACGAGCAGTACTTC. Protein sequence: CASSPWGGAYEQYF. This sequence joins TRBV28 and TRBJ2-7, with 7 bases identical to TRBD2. The CDR3 is 14 amino acids. Germline lookup yields CDR1 MDHEN and CDR2 SYDVKM. With V trimmed by 5 bases and J by 2 bases, 6 bases remained unmatched.

V and J are TRBV3-1 (or the pseudogene TRBV3-2) and TRBJ2-7, with 10 bases fitting TRBD1. Germline V gives CDR1 LGHDT, CDR2 YNNKEL (reference sequence). V shed 8 bases, J shed 7 bases, and the junction held 8 bases outside the gene matches. This CDR3 comprises 13 residues. CDR3 DNA sequence: TGTGCCAGCTCAGGACAGGGGGTAGGGGAGCAGTACTTC. Its protein product is CASSGQGVGEQYF.

This chain links TRBV5-1 with TRBJ2-1, with D perhaps TRBD1 (5 bases). This CDR3 is built from 15 residues. V was clipped by 2 bases and J by 12 bases, with 21 bases between them. The germline CDR1 and CDR2 sequences are SGHRS and YFSETQ. The CDR3 protein is CASSLQDLRVGVQFF. The CDR3 region has the DNA TGCGCCAGCAGCTTACAAGATCTCAGGGTAGGGGTGCAGTTCTTC.

The chain has TRBV6-4 and TRBJ1-6; no firm D call. Germline assignment: CDR1 MRHNA and CDR2 SNTAGT. V was shortened by 0 bases and J by 9 bases, with 12 bases between the two germline ends. The CDR3 contains 15 residues. The CDR3 DNA sequence: TGTGCCAGCAGTGACTCGAGGGCACGGAGTTCACCCCTCCACTTT. Its protein is CASSDSRARSSPLHF.